The 25 T cell receptor beta chains below were found in one sample sequenced in a study of blood T cell repertoires in COVID-19. The method was immunoSEQ multiplex PCR; TCRdb's version includes in-frame clones alone and lacks a portion of them. The profile shows 99,000 or so clones, roughly nine tenths of them singletons. The sample consisted of peripheral blood. Every receptor here comes from a human donor in a cohort sampled during active COVID-19.

This sequence joins TRBV6-1 and TRBJ2-7; D unclear. The CDR3 is 15 residues long. Germline lookup yields CDR1 MNHNS and CDR2 SASEGT. Trimming left V 3 bases short and J 2 bases short, with 14 bases between. Written as DNA, the CDR3 is TGTGCCAGCAGTGACGTTTGGGCCAGCACCTACGAGCAGTACTTC. Its translation: CASSDVWASTYEQYF.

The chain links TRBV29-1 to TRBJ2-3; 7 positions match TRBD2. Germline CDR1 is SQVTM and CDR2 is ANQGSEA. The CDR3 is 14 residues long. V was pared by 7 bases and J by 0 bases, with 7 bases of the junction left unmatched. CDR3 sequence: CSGAFGGSTDTQYF. DNA of the CDR3: TGCAGCGGGGCCTTCGGGGGGAGCACAGATACGCAGTATTTT.

This chain connects TRBV4-3 to TRBJ1-3; 7 bases map to TRBD1. The V gene end was trimmed by 1 base and the J gene end by 0 bases; junction bases not matched to a gene: 12. The CDR3 contains 19 residues. In germline, CDR1 is LGHNA, CDR2 YSLEER. CDR3 DNA: TGCGCCAGCAGCCAAGCTTGGGGGAAAGACAGGGTCTCTGGAAACACCATATATTTT. Protein sequence: CASSQAWGKDRVSGNTIYF.

The chain is built from TRBV28 and TRBJ2-3, with D perhaps matching TRBD1 (6 bases). CDR3 length: 15 amino acids. Trimming cost V 4 bases and J 0 bases, with 11 bases left between them. From germline, CDR1 is MDHEN and CDR2 SYDVKM. Here the CDR3 DNA reads TGTGCCAGCAGTTACAGGGTCATTAGCACAGATACGCAGTATTTT. It yields the protein CASSYRVISTDTQYF.

The chain links TRBV6-2 or TRBV6-3 to TRBJ2-3, with D perhaps matching TRBD1 (6 bases). CDR1 and CDR2 (germline): MNHEY, SVGEGT. The CDR3 spans 16 residues. Trimming cost V 0 bases and J 4 bases, with 14 bases left between them. CDR3 DNA: TGTGCCAGCAGTTACTCTTACAGGGCCCGCCCAGATACGCAGTATTTT. Protein product: CASSYSYRARPDTQYF.

The rearrangement links TRBV10-2 to TRBJ1-3; D possibly corresponds to TRBD1 (6 bases). Trimming shortened V by 8 bases and J by 8 bases, and 13 bases separated the two germline ends. This CDR3 is 12 amino acids long. Germline V gene sequence: CDR1 WSHSY, CDR2 SAAADI. CDR3 DNA sequence: TGCGCCAGCGGGGGACAAGACTACACCATATATTTT. It encodes CASGGQDYTIYF.

The chain combines TRBV3-1 (or the pseudogene TRBV3-2) with TRBJ2-5; TRBD1 aligns across 9 bases. The CDR3 spans 16 residues. With V trimmed by 6 bases and J by 1 base, 9 bases remained unmatched. The germline gives CDR1 LGHDT, CDR2 YNNKEL (reference sequence). The CDR3: CASSQTGTGIQETQYF. The CDR3 DNA sequence: TGTGCCAGCAGTCAAACCGGGACAGGGATCCAAGAGACCCAGTACTTC.

This chain connects TRBV4-3 to TRBJ2-1; 9 nucleotides agree with TRBD2. The ends lost 0 bases at V and 7 bases at J; junction bases unmatched: 13. Germline V lookup: CDR1 LGHNA, CDR2 YSLEER. The CDR3 consists of 18 residues. The DNA for the CDR3 is TGCGCCAGCAGCCAAGATTCTCTTCCAGCGGGGGGCAAGAATGAGCAGTTCTTC. Translating it yields CASSQDSLPAGGKNEQFF.

This rearrangement joins TRBV7-9 to TRBJ2-1; tentative D call: TRBD1 (5 bases). The CDR3 runs to 18 residues. V gave up 3 bases and J gave up 7 bases, with 25 bases separating them. Germline V lookup: CDR1 SEHNR, CDR2 FQNEAQ (reference sequence). This CDR3 reads CASSFSPLVGERRNEQFF. The CDR3 nucleotides read TGTGCCAGCAGCTTCTCCCCGCTGGTAGGGGAAAGGAGAAATGAGCAGTTCTTC.

This sequence joins TRBV2 and TRBJ1-2, with D tentatively TRBD1 (5 bases). The CDR3 is 15 amino acids. With 3 bases removed from V and 0 bases from J, the gap between germline ends came to 11 bases. Germline CDR1 and CDR2: SNHLY and FYNNEI. The CDR3 loop is CASSDPTVANYGYTF. The CDR3, as DNA: TGTGCCAGCAGTGACCCGACAGTAGCTAACTATGGCTACACCTTC.

As to this clone: Mismatch with germline at one junction end may stem from a read error. The chain couples TRBV3-1 (or the pseudogene TRBV3-2) to TRBJ2-1; 11 bases match TRBD2. The CDR3 runs 14 residues. In germline, CDR1 is LGHDT, CDR2 YNNKEL (reference sequence). The CDR3 bases are TGTGCCAGCAGCCAAGGAGTAGCGGGAGGGCTCCGGATCTTC. The encoded protein is CASSQGVAGGLRIF.

The chain recombines TRBV7-3 with TRBJ2-7; the match to TRBD1 covers 10 bases. Germline V gives CDR1 SGHTA, CDR2 FQGTGA. The CDR3 totals 14 residues. V shed 4 bases, J shed 6 bases, and the junction held 6 bases outside the gene matches. The CDR3 spells CASSSRDRGSEQYF. CDR3 DNA sequence: TGTGCCAGCAGCTCCCGGGACAGGGGCTCCGAGCAGTACTTC.

V gene TRBV5-5 combines with J gene TRBJ1-5; D is unclear. Per germline, CDR1 SGHKS and CDR2 YYEKEE (reference sequence). V was trimmed by 0 bases and J by 6 bases, leaving 13 bases between them. This CDR3 spans 15 amino acids. The CDR3 spells CASSLGPHYTQPQHF. The CDR3 DNA follows: TGTGCCAGCAGCTTGGGGCCGCATTACACTCAGCCCCAGCATTTT. The full variable domain, with the rest looked up from reference TRBV5-5 and TRBJ1-5, is DAGVTQSPTHLIKTRGQQVTLRCSPISGHKSVSWYQQVLGQGPQFIFQYYEKEERGRGNFPDRFSARQFPNYSSELNVNALLLGDSALYLCASSLGPHYTQPQHFGDGTRLSIL.

V and J are TRBV4-3 and TRBJ1-5; D call uncertain. Germline lookup yields CDR1 LGHNA and CDR2 YSLEER. The CDR3 is 12 amino acids. V lost 4 bases to trimming and J lost 4 bases, with 5 bases between them. As DNA, the CDR3 is TGCGCCAGCAGCCTCCCAAATCAGCCCCAGCATTTT. Its protein is CASSLPNQPQHF.

The chain has TRBV28 and TRBJ1-4, with a tentative D call TRBD1 (6 bases). Trimming cost V 7 bases and J 7 bases, with 19 bases left between them. CDR1 and CDR2 from the germline V gene are MDHEN and SYDVKM. The CDR3 is made up of 15 amino acids. In nucleotides, the CDR3 is TGTGCCAGCACCGACTCACAGGGTTCGACTGAAAAACTGTTTTTT. This encodes CASTDSQGSTEKLFF.

This chain joins TRBV18 and TRBJ2-7; perhaps TRBD2 as D (6 bases). From germline, CDR1 is KGHSH and CDR2 LQKENI. With 3 bases removed from V and 6 bases from J, the gap between germline ends came to 12 bases. The CDR3 contains 13 residues. CDR3 nucleotide sequence: TGTGCCAGCTCACCGGACGCCGGGGGCGAGCAGTACTTC. Translated, it gives CASSPDAGGEQYF.

J is TRBJ2-7 and V is TRBV15, with D possibly TRBD1 on 5 matching bases. From germline, CDR1 is LNHNV and CDR2 YYDKDF (reference sequence). This CDR3 is 14 amino acids long. The V end was cut by 1 base, the J end by 4 bases, with 11 bases between. The CDR3 coding sequence is TGTGCCACCAGCAGAGGCCAGGGAAGGTACGAGCAGTACTTC. As protein: CATSRGQGRYEQYF. The full variable domain, in which reference TRBV15 and TRBJ2-7 provide the parts outside the CDR3, is DAMVIQNPRYQVTQFGKPVTLSCSQTLNHNVMYWYQQKSSQAPKLLFHYYDKDFNNEADTPDNFQSRRPNTSFCFLDIRSPGLGDTAMYLCATSRGQGRYEQYFGPGTRLTVT.

V usage is TRBV5-8 and J usage is TRBJ2-3; 14 positions agree with TRBD2. V lost 5 bases to trimming and J lost 3 bases; unmatched junction nucleotides: 2. The CDR3 totals 15 residues. Germline V lookup: CDR1 SGHTS, CDR2 YDEGEE. The CDR3 DNA reads TGTGCCAGCAGTTGGACTAGCGGGAGGACAGATACGCAGTATTTT. It codes for CASSWTSGRTDTQYF.

V usage is TRBV9 and J usage is TRBJ2-1; TRBD2 matches at 8 bases. Germline V gene data show CDR1 as SGDLS and CDR2 as YYNGEE. Trimming cost V 0 bases and J 4 bases; bases outside gene matches: 3. The CDR3 is 15 residues long. CDR3 protein: CASSVVSGGYNEQFF. As DNA, the CDR3 is TGTGCCAGCAGCGTAGTCAGCGGGGGATACAATGAGCAGTTCTTC.

The CDR3 sequence is CASSFSRVKAFF. Here the CDR3 DNA reads TGTGCCAGCAGTTTTTCGAGGGTTAAAGCTTTCTTT. This chain joins TRBV28 and TRBJ1-1, with D unresolved. V was shortened by 3 bases and J by 9 bases, with 11 bases between the two germline ends. CDR1 is MDHEN and CDR2 is SYDVKM in the germline V gene. The CDR3 is made up of 12 amino acids.

The gene calls are TRBV6-5 and TRBJ2-1; possibly TRBD1 for D (5 bases). Germline CDR1 and CDR2: MNHEY and SVGAGI. This CDR3 is 13 amino acids long. V dropped 0 bases and J dropped 10 bases, with 10 bases sitting between them. The CDR3: CASSYSRTREQFF. The CDR3 nucleotides read TGTGCCAGCAGTTACTCTCGGACACGCGAGCAGTTCTTC.

The chain carries TRBV28 and TRBJ1-1; D is unresolved. This CDR3 contains 13 residues. V was pared by 2 bases and J by 6 bases, with 10 bases between. The germline V gene has CDR1 MDHEN and CDR2 SYDVKM. The chain's CDR3 is CASSLPSPPEAFF. The CDR3 DNA reads TGTGCCAGCAGTTTACCCTCCCCCCCTGAAGCTTTCTTT.

There are a few counts of this clone. The chain combines TRBV30 with TRBJ1-1; D unresolved. This CDR3 comprises 11 residues. Germline CDR1 and CDR2: GTSNPN and SVGIG (reference sequence). Deletions cut 8 bases from V and 2 bases from J, with 9 bases between. The CDR3, as DNA: TGTGCCCTCTCCAGTAACACTGAAGCTTTCTTT. Its translation: CALSSNTEAFF.

The chain links TRBV28 to TRBJ1-2; TRBD1 might be the D (6 bases). Per the germline V gene, CDR1 is MDHEN and CDR2 is SYDVKM. The V end lost 4 bases, the J end lost 4 bases, and 13 bases lay between the germline ends. CDR3 length equals 14 residues. DNA of the CDR3: TGTGCCAGCAGTTCTCCCGGCAGGGGCTATGGCTACACCTTC. This codes for CASSSPGRGYGYTF.

The chain combines TRBV28 with TRBJ1-4; D gene unclear. The length of the CDR3 is 21 residues. Trimming removed 5 bases at V and 8 bases at J, with 36 bases between. CDR1 and CDR2 (germline): MDHEN, SYDVKM. Here the CDR3 DNA reads TGTGCCAGCAGTATGGAGCCAGTCCGACTCGTGGGAGAACTTATGGAAGAAAAACTGTTTTTT. Its translation is CASSMEPVRLVGELMEEKLFF.